The 7 T cell receptor beta chains reported below all come from one sample, sequenced in a study of cytomegalovirus exposure and HLA in healthy donors. PCR was performed using 60 Vbeta and 13 Jbeta primers. Method: immunoSEQ multiplex PCR; TCRdb's copy keeps in-frame clones and lacks some. The table shows some 250,000 clones, with 82% occurring only once. The sequencing input was PBMCs. The receptors shown here come from a middle-aged woman in good health and CMV-seropositive.

J is TRBJ2-2 and V is TRBV18; 8 bases match TRBD1. Germline loops: CDR1 KGHSH, CDR2 LQKENI. V shed 0 bases, J shed 5 bases, and the junction held 8 bases outside the gene matches. The CDR3 loop spans 17 amino acids. The CDR3 here is CASSPPNSQGATGELFF. CDR3 nucleotide sequence: TGTGCCAGCTCACCACCGAATTCTCAGGGGGCGACCGGGGAGCTGTTTTTT.

A note on this clone: Other DNA sequences in the sample encode the same CDR3. This sequence joins TRBV5-6 and TRBJ2-7; D gene uncertain. The germline V gene encodes CDR1 SGHDT and CDR2 YYEEEE. Trimming pared 1 base from V and 3 bases from J, leaving 5 bases between. The CDR3 covers 12 residues. CDR3 residues: CASSLSGYEQYF. The CDR3 bases are TGTGCCAGCAGCTTGTCCGGCTACGAGCAGTACTTC. The full variable domain, in which reference TRBV5-6 and TRBJ2-7 provide the parts outside the CDR3, is DAGVTQSPTHLIKTRGQQVTLRCSPKSGHDTVSWYQQALGQGPQFIFQYYEEEERQRGNFPDRFSGHQFPNYSSELNVNALLLGDSALYLCASSLSGYEQYFGPGTRLTVT.

The genes are TRBV7-6 and TRBJ2-2; TRBD1 is a possible D gene (6 bases). This CDR3 is built from 16 residues. The germline V gene has CDR1 SGHVS and CDR2 FNYEAQ. V lost 5 bases and J lost 0, with 13 bases in between. In DNA form, the CDR3 reads TGTGCCAGCAGCCTTTGGGCAGGGGCGAACACCGGGGAGCTGTTTTTT. The encoded protein is CASSLWAGANTGELFF.

This clone was counted between two and nine times. CDR3 amino acids: CASSYRPSAGQETQYF. CDR3 nucleotide sequence: TGTGCCAGCAGTTACCGCCCCAGCGCGGGACAAGAGACCCAGTACTTC. This rearrangement joins TRBV6-5 to TRBJ2-5, with D possibly being TRBD2 (6 bases). V lost 2 bases and J lost 2, with 15 bases in between. CDR1 and CDR2 (germline): MNHEY, SVGAGI. The CDR3 is 16 amino acids.

This chain joins TRBV30 and TRBJ2-7; 7 nucleotides agree with TRBD2. There are 14 residues in the CDR3. The V gene's germline CDR1 is GTSNPN and CDR2 SVGIG (reference sequence). Losses at the gene ends were 5 bases for V and 3 bases for J; bases not matched to a gene: 10. The CDR3 loop is CAWSPTSQIYEQYF. The CDR3 DNA follows: TGTGCCTGGTCACCGACTAGCCAGATCTACGAGCAGTACTTC.

The V call is TRBV19, the J call TRBJ2-7; D gene uncertain. Germline-derived CDR1 and CDR2 are LNHDA and SQIVND (reference sequence). The V end lost 1 base, the J end lost 3 bases, and 7 bases lay between the germline ends. This CDR3 comprises 13 residues. The CDR3, as DNA: TGTGCCAGTAGTATAGTCGCGGACTACGAGCAGTACTTC. This gives the protein CASSIVADYEQYF.

The CDR3 DNA reads as TGTGCCAGCAGGGGACAGGGGGCTCCTGGAAACACCATATATTTT. This sequence encodes CASRGQGAPGNTIYF. This chain connects TRBV27 to TRBJ1-3; TRBD1 aligns across 12 bases. This CDR3 is built from 15 residues. The V segment lost 6 bases and the J segment 2 bases; nucleotides outside the gene matches: 2. CDR1 is MNHEY, CDR2 SMNVEV, per germline (reference sequence).